Included here is one T cell receptor beta chain sequence, with context. Sequenced by immunoSEQ multiplex PCR; TCRdb stores in-frame clones only, minus some. Of roughly 710,000 clones in the sample, approximately 85% were seen once. These data belong to a study of shared T cell receptors in the human thymus. This CDR3 region has 14 residues. Germline-derived CDR1 and CDR2 are SGHDN and FVKESK. The V end was cut by 1 base, the J end by 10 bases, with 16 bases between. This same sample was also taken into another study, of human thymus T cells. That paper states: The donors were infants in Finland with congenital heart defects, otherwise immunologically healthy.

V is TRBV14 and J is TRBJ1-2, with a possible D match to TRBD1 (6 bases). The sequence came from a girl under two years old with a congenital heart defect. Sequenced material: thymocytes. Here the CDR3 DNA reads TGTGCCAGCAGCCAAGCTTACAAGAAGGGGGACTACACCTTC. Its translation is CASSQAYKKGDYTF.